This T cell receptor (beta chain) was sequenced in a study of CXCR3-negative and CXCR3-positive naive CD8 T cells. This CDR3 has 18 amino acids. Germline-derived CDR1 and CDR2 are MGHDK and SYGVNS. Findings and caveats of the study: A higher hydrophobicity marked the TRB CDR3s of CXCR3-positive naive cells versus CXCR3-negative naive cells.

With UMI labels, 5' RACE was used to prepare the TRB cDNA libraries. TCRdb re-analyzed the 5' RACE reads; it lists each CDR3 protein once, without DNA. This repertoire comprises tens of thousands of distinct CDR3 sequences; its ten largest clones make up around 0.58%. In regard to this clonotype: Its target is unknown.

The chain employs TRBV25-1 and TRBJ2-1; the TRBD1 assignment by TCRdb is unverifiable without DNA. The sample taken for sequencing was naive CXCR3+ CD8+ T cells from blood. Described subset: CD45RO-CCR7+CD27+CD95- naive CD8+ T cells expressing CXCR3 (TNR3+). This TCR derives from a human donor in good health. Some clones in this sample may be carry-over from other donors' samples. The CDR3 here is CASSEYFFRGTGHNEQFF.